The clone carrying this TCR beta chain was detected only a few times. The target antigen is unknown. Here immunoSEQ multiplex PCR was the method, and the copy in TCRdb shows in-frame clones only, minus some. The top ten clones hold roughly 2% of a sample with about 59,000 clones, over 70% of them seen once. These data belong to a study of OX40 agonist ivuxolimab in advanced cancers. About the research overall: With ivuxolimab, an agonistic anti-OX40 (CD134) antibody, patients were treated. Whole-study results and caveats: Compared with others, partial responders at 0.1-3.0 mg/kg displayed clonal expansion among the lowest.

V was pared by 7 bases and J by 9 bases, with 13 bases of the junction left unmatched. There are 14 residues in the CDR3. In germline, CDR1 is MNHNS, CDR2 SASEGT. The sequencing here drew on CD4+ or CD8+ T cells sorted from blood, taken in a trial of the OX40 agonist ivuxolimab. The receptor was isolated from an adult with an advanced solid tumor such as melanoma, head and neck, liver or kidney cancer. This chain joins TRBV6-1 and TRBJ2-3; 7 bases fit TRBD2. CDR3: CASKGTTRRGTQYF. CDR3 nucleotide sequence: TGTGCCAGCAAAGGGACTACAAGGAGGGGCACGCAGTATTTT.